This T cell receptor beta chain was identified in a study of T cell changes during pregnancy in multiple sclerosis. CDR3 size: 14 residues. V was pared by 7 bases and J by 1 base, with 6 bases of the junction left unmatched. CDR1 and CDR2 from the germline V gene are LNHDA and SQIVND (reference sequence). TCRdb keeps only in-frame clones here, not all; method: immunoSEQ multiplex PCR. The profile shows tens of thousands of clones, 80% to 95% of them singletons. The V call is TRBV19, the J call TRBJ1-1, with TRBD1 matching over 7 bases. The clonotype originates from a female donor with multiple sclerosis, enrolled in a pregnancy study. The sample was peripheral blood, taken in the third trimester of pregnancy. The CDR3 nucleotides read TGTGCCAGTAATCCCGGGACAGCGAACACTGAAGCTTTCTTT. Translated: CASNPGTANTEAFF.